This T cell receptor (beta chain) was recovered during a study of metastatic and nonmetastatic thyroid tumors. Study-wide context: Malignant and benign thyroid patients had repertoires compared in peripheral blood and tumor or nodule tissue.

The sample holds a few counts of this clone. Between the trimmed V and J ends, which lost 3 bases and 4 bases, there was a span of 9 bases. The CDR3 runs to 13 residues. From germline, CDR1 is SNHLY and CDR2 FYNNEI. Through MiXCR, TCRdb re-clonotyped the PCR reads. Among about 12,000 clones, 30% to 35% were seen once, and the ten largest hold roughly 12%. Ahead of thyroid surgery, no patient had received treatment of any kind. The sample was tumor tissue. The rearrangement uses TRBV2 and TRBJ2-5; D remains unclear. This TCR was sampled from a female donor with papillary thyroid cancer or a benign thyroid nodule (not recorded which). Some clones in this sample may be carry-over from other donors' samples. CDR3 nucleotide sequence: TGTGCCAGCAGTGACTCGTGCGGAGAGACCCAGTACTTC. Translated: CASSDSCGETQYF.